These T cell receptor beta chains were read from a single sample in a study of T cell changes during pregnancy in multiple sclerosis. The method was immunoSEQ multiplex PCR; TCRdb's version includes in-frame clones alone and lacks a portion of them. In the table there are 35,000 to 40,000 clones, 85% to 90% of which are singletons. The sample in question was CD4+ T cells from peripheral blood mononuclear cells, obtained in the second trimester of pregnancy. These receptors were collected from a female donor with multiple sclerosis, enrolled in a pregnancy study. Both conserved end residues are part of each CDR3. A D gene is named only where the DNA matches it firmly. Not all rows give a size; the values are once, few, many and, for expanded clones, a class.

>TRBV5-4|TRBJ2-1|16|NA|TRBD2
CASSLKGLAGSDEQFF
TGTGCCAGCAGCCTAAAGGGACTAGCGGGGTCGGATGAGCAGTTCTTC
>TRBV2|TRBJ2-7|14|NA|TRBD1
CASRAGGNSYEQYF
TGTGCCAGCAGGGCAGGGGGTAACTCCTACGAGCAGTACTTC
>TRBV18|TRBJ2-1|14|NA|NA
CASSPAGANNEQFF
TGTGCCAGCTCACCCGCAGGGGCAAACAATGAGCAGTTCTTC
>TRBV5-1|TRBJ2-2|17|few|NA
CASSPQQGLRNTGELFF
TGCGCCAGCAGCCCCCAACAGGGCCTTAGGAACACCGGGGAGCTGTTTTTT
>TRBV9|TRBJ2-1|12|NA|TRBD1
CASSGQGLEQFF
TGTGCCAGCAGCGGACAGGGCCTTGAGCAGTTCTTC
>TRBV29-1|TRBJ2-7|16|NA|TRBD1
CSVRGRPSGRPHEQYF
TGCAGCGTTAGGGGGCGCCCCTCGGGCCGCCCCCACGAGCAGTACTTC
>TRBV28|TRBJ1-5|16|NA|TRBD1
CATAGTVFYSNQPQHF
TGTGCCACCGCCGGGACAGTCTTTTATAGCAATCAGCCCCAGCATTTT
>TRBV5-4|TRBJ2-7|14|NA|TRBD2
CASSPGRTSYEQYF
TGTGCCAGCAGCCCCGGGAGGACTTCCTACGAGCAGTACTTC
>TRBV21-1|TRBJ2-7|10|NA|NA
CAILGPEQYF
TGTGCCATCCTCGGTCCCGAGCAGTACTTC
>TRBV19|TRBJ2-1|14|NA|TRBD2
CASSTWEGRGEQFF
TGTGCCAGTAGTACCTGGGAGGGTAGGGGTGAGCAGTTCTTC
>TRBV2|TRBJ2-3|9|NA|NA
CASSAPMYF
TGTGCCAGCAGTGCCCCCATGTATTTT
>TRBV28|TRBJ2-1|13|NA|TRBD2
CATSGGVVNEQFF
TGTGCCACTTCCGGGGGGGTGGTAAATGAGCAGTTCTTC
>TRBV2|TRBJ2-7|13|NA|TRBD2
CASTAGVIYEQYF
TGTGCCAGCACAGCGGGAGTTATCTACGAGCAGTACTTC
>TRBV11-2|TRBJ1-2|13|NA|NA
CASSRDRDYGYTF
TGTGCCAGCAGCCGAGACAGAGACTATGGCTACACCTTC
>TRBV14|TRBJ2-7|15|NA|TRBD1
CASSRTGGGSYEQYF
TGTGCCAGCAGCCGGACAGGGGGCGGATCCTACGAGCAGTACTTC
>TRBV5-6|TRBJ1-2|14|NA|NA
CASLREQVNYGYTF
TGTGCCAGCCTCAGGGAACAGGTTAACTATGGCTACACCTTC
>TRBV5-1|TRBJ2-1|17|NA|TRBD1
CASSSGQSSLPSNEQFF
TGCGCCAGCAGCTCGGGACAGTCCTCACTCCCTTCAAATGAGCAGTTCTTC
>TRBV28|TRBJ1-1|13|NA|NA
CASSLMTVFEAFF
TGTGCCAGCAGTTTGATGACAGTTTTTGAAGCTTTCTTT
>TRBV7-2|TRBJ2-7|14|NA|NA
CASSLSSGDYEQYF
TGTGCCAGCAGCTTATCGTCGGGGGACTACGAGCAGTACTTC
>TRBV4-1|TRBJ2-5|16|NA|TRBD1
CASSQSTGTGEGTQYF
TGCGCCAGCAGCCAGTCCACCGGGACAGGGGAAGGGACCCAGTACTTC
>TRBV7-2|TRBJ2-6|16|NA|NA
CASSLAMGAGANVLTF
TGTGCCAGCAGCTTAGCGATGGGGGCCGGGGCCAACGTCCTGACTTTC
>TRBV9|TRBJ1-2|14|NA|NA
CASSVAGGASGYTF
TGTGCCAGCAGCGTAGCGGGGGGGGCGAGCGGCTACACCTTC
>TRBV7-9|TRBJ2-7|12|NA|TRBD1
CASSRQGWGQYF
TGTGCCAGCAGCCGACAGGGCTGGGGGCAGTACTTC
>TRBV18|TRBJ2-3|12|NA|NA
CASSPNTDTQYF
TGTGCCAGCTCACCTAACACAGATACGCAGTATTTT
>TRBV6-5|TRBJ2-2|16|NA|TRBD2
CASSLPGRGYTGELFF
TGTGCCAGCAGTTTACCCGGGAGGGGGTACACCGGGGAGCTGTTTTTT
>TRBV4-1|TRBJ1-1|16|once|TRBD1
CASRRGVGTENTEAFF
TGCGCCAGCAGAAGAGGTGTGGGGACAGAGAACACTGAAGCTTTCTTT
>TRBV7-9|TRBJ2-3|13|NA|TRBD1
CASSLTGPDTQYF
TGTGCCAGCAGCTTGACAGGGCCGGATACGCAGTATTTT
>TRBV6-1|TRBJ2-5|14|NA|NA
CASSVGGPQETQYF
TGTGCCAGCAGTGTCGGCGGGCCACAAGAGACCCAGTACTTC
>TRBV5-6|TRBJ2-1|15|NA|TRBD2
CASRVLAGAAHEQFF
TGTGCCAGCAGGGTACTAGCGGGAGCCGCCCATGAGCAGTTCTTC
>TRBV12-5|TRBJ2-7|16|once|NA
CASGLVLGGSNYEQYF
TGTGCTAGTGGTTTGGTGTTGGGGGGTAGTAACTACGAGCAGTACTTC
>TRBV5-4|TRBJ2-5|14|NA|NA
CASSLVGAQETQYF
TGTGCCAGCAGCTTGGTAGGGGCACAAGAGACCCAGTACTTC
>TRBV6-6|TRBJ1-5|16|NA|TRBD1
CASSHKQGGPNQPQHF
TGTGCCAGCAGCCACAAACAGGGGGGCCCCAATCAGCCCCAGCATTTT
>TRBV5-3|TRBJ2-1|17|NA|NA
CARSLSLARLGNNEQFF
TGTGCCAGAAGCTTGTCCCTAGCGCGCCTCGGCAACAATGAGCAGTTCTTC
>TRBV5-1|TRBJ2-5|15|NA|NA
CASSLARGQQETQYF
TGCGCCAGCAGCTTGGCCAGGGGCCAACAAGAGACCCAGTACTTC
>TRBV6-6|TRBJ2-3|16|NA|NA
CASSYSIRDSTDTQYF
TGTGCCAGCAGTTACTCGATAAGGGACTCCACAGATACGCAGTATTTT
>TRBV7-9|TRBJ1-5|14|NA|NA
CASSSTGNNQPQHF
TGTGCCAGCAGCTCGACAGGAAACAATCAGCCCCAGCATTTT
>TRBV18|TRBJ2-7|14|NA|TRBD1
CASSPGTGFYEQYF
TGTGCCAGCTCACCAGGGACAGGGTTCTACGAGCAGTACTTC
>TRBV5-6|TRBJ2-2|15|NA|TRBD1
CASKSTGGSAGELFF
TGTGCCAGCAAGTCGACAGGGGGGTCGGCCGGGGAGCTGTTTTTT
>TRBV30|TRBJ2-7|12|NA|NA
CAWSPSSHEQYF
TGTGCCTGGAGTCCTAGCTCCCACGAGCAGTACTTC
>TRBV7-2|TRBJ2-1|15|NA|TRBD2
CASSLDPGGYNEQFF
TGTGCCAGCAGCTTAGACCCGGGAGGCTACAATGAGCAGTTCTTC
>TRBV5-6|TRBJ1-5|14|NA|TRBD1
CASSLGGAGQPQHF
TGTGCCAGCAGCCTAGGGGGCGCGGGTCAGCCCCAGCATTTT